What follows is one TCR beta chain and its context. Assay used: immunoSEQ multiplex PCR; TCRdb lists only in-frame clones, some missing. Here the sample spans fewer than 200,000 clones, around nine tenths being singletons. CDR3 length: 14 residues. Germline V gives CDR1 KGHDR, CDR2 SFDVKD. Trimming shortened V by 2 bases and J by 4 bases, and 9 bases separated the two germline ends. These data originate in a study of blood T cell repertoires in COVID-19. The chain is built from TRBV24-1 and TRBJ2-3; possibly TRBD2 for D (5 bases). The clonotype was recovered from a woman aged 70-85 years with COVID-19, enrolled during active disease. What was sequenced was peripheral blood. DNA for the CDR3: TGTGCCACCAGTGATTCCGCTAGCTCAGATACGCAGTATTTT. Residues: CATSDSASSDTQYF.